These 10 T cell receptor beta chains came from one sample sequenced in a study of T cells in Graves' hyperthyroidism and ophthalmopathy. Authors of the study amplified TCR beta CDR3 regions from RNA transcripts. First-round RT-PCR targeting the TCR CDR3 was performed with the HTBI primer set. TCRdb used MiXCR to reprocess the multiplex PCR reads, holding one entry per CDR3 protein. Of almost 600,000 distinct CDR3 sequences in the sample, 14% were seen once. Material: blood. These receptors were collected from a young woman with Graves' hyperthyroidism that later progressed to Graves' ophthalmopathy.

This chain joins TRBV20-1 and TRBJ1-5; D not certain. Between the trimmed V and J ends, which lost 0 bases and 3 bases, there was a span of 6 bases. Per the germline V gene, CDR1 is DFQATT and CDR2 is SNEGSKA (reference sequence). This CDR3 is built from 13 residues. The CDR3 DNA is TGCAGTGCTAGAGACAGGCCCAATCAGCCCCAGCATTTT. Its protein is CSARDRPNQPQHF.

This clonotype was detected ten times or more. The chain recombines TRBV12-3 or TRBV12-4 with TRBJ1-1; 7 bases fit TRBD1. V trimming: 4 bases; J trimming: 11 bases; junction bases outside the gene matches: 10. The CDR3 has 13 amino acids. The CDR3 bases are TGTGCCAGCAGTTACAGGGAACAACAGGGGGCTTTCTTT. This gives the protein CASSYREQQGAFF.

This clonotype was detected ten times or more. The CDR3 is CASSMGHLYEQYF. CDR3 sequence (DNA): TGTGCCAGTAGTATGGGACACCTATACGAGCAGTACTTC. This chain uses TRBV19 with TRBJ2-7; a weak D match, TRBD1 (6 bases). Germline loops: CDR1 LNHDA, CDR2 SQIVND (reference sequence). The CDR3 is 13 amino acids. V was clipped by 3 bases and J by 4 bases, with 10 bases between them.

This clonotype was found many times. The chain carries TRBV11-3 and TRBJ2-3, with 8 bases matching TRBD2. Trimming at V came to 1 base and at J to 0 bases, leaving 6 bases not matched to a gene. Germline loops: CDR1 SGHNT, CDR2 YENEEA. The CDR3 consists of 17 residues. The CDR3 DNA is TGTGCCAGCAGCTTAGGCCAGCGGGGGTCTAGCACAGATACGCAGTATTTT. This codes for CASSLGQRGSSTDTQYF.

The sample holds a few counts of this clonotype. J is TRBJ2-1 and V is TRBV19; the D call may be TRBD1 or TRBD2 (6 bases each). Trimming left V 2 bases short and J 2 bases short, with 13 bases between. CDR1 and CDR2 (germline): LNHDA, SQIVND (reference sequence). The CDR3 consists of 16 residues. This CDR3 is CASSIITGAPYNEQFF. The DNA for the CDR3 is TGTGCCAGTAGTATAATTACGGGGGCCCCCTACAATGAGCAGTTCTTC.

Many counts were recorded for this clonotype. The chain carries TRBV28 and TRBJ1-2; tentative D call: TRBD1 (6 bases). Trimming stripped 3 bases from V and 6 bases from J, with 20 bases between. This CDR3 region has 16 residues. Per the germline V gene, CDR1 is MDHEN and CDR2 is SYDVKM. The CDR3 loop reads CASSLYRSGAKDGYTF. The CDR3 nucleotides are TGTGCCAGCAGTTTGTATCGGTCGGGGGCTAAGGATGGCTACACCTTC.

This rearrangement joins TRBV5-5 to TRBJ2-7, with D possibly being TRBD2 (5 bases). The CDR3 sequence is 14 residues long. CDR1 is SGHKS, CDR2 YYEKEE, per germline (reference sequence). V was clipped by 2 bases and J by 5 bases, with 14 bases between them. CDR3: CASSFKWETDEQYF. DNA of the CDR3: TGTGCCAGCAGCTTCAAATGGGAGACCGACGAGCAGTACTTC.

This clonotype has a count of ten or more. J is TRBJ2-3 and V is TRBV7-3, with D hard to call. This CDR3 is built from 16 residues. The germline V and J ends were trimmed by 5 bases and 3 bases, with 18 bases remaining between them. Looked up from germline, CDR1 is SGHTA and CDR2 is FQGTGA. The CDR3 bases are TGTGCCAGCAGCCCCCTCGGGCCGATTGGGACAGATACGCAGTATTTT. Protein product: CASSPLGPIGTDTQYF.

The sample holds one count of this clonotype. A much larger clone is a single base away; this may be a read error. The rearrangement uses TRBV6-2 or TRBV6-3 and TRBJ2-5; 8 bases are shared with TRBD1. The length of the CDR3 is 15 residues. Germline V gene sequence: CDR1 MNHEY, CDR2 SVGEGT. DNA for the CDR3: TGTGTCGTTCGACGGGACAGGTTTGACGAAGAGACCCAGTACTTC. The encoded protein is CVVRRDRFDEETQYF.

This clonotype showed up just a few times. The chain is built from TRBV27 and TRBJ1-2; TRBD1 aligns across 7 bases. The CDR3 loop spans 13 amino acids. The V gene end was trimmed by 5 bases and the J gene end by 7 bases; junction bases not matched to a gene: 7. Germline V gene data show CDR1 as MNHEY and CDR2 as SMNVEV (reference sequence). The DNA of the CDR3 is TGTGCCAGCAGTCGAGGGGGCACGGCTGGCTACACCTTC. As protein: CASSRGGTAGYTF.